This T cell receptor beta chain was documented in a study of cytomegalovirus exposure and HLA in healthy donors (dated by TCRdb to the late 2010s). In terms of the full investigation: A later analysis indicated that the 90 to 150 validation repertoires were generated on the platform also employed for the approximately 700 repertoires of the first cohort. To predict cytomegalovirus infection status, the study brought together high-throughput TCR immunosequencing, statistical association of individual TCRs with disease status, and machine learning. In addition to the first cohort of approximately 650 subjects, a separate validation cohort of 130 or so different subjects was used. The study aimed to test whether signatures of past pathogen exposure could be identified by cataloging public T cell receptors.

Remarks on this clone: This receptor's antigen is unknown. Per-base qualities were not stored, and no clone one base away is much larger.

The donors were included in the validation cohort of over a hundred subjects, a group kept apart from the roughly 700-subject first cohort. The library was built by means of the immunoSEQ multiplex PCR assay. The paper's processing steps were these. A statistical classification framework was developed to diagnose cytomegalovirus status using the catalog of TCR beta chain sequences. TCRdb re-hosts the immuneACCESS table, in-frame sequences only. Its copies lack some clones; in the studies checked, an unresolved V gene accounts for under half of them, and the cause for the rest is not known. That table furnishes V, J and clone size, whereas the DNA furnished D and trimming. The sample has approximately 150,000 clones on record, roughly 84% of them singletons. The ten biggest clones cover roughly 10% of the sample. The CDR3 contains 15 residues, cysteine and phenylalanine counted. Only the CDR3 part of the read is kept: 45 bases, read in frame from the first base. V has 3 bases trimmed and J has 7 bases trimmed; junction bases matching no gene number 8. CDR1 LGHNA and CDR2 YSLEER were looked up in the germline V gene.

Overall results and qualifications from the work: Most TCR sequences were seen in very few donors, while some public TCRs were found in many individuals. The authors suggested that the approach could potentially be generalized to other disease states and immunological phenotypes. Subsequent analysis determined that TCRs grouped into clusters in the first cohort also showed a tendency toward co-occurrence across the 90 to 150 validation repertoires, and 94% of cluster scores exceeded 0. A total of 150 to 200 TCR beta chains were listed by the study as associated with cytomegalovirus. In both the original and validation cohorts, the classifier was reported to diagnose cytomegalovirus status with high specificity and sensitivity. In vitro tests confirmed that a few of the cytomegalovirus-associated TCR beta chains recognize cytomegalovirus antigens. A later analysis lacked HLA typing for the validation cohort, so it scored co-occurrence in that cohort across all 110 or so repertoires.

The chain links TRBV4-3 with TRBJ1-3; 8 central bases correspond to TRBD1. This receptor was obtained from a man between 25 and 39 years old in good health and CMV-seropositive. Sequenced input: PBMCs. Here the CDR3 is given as CASSQWTGKGNTIYF. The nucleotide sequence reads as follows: TGCGCCAGCAGCCAGTGGACAGGGAAGGGTAACACCATATATTTT.